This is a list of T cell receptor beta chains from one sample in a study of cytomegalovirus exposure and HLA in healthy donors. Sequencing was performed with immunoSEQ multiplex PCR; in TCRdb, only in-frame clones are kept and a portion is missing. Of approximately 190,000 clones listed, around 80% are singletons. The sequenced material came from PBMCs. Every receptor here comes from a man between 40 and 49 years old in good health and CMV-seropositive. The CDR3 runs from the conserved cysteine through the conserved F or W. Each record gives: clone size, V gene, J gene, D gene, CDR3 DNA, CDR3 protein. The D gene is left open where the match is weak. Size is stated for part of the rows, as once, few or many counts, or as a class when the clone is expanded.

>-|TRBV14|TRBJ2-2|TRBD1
TGTGCCAGCAACTTGGACGCAGGGGGAAACACCGGGGAGCTGTTTTTT
CASNLDAGGNTGELFF
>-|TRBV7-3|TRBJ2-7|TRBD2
TGTGCCAGCAGCCCTAGCGGGAGGACAGCCTACGAGCAGTACTTC
CASSPSGRTAYEQYF
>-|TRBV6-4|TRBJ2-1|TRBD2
TGTGCCAGCAGTGACGTCCTAGCGGGGAGGCACAATGAGCAGTTCTTC
CASSDVLAGRHNEQFF
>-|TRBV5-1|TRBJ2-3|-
TGCGCCAGCAGGGGGACAACTAGCACAGATACGCAGTATTTT
CASRGTTSTDTQYF
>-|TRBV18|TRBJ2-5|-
TGTGCCAGCTCACCACAGACAGCTCAAGAGACCCAGTACTTC
CASSPQTAQETQYF
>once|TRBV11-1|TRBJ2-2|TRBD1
TGTGCCAGCAGCTGGGGACAGGGAGGAGACACCGGGGAGCTGTTTTTT
CASSWGQGGDTGELFF
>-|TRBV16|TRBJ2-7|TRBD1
TGTGCCAGCAGCCAAATCGGACAGGGAGGTCCCTACGAGCAGTACTTC
CASSQIGQGGPYEQYF
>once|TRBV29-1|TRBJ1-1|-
TGCAGCGTTGTCACAGGCCCGATTGGCACTGAAGCTTTCTTT
CSVVTGPIGTEAFF
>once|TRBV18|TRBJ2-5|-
TGTGCCAGCTCACCACAACGACAGATAGGCCAAGAGACCCAGTACTTC
CASSPQRQIGQETQYF
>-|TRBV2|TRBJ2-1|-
TGTGCCAGCAGTGAGGGCAGGGACAATGAGCAGTTCTTC
CASSEGRDNEQFF
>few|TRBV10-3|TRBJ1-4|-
TGTGCCATCCGCCCGGACAGTACTAATGAAAAACTGTTTTTT
CAIRPDSTNEKLFF
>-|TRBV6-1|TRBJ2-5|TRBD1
TGTGCCAGCCGGTGGTGGACAGGTCAAGAAGGGACCCAGTACTTC
CASRWWTGQEGTQYF
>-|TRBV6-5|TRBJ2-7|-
TGTGCCAGCAGTTACAGACACATCGGGACATACGAGCAGTACTTC
CASSYRHIGTYEQYF
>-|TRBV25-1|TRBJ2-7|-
TGTGCCAGCAGTGGGGGCGGGGTTACCTACGAGCAGTACTTC
CASSGGGVTYEQYF
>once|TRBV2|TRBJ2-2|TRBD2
TGTGCCAGCACCCCGACTAGCGGGGGCTCCTCTGGGGAGCTGTTTTTT
CASTPTSGGSSGELFF